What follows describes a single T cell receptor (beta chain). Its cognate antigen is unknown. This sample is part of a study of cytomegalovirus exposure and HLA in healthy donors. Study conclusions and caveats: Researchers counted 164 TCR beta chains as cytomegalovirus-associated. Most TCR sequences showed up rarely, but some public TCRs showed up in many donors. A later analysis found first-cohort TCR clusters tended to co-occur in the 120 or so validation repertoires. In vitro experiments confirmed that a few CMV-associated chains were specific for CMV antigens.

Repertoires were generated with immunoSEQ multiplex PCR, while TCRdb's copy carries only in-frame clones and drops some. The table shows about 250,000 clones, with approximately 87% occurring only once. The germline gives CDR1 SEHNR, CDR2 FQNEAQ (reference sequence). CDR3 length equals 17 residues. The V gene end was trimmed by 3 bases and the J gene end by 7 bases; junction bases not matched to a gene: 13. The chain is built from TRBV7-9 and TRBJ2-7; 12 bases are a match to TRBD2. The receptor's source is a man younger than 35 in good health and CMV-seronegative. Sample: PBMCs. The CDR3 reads CASSFSPETSGSSEQYF. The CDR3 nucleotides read TGTGCCAGCAGCTTTTCCCCCGAGACTAGCGGGAGTAGTGAGCAGTACTTC.